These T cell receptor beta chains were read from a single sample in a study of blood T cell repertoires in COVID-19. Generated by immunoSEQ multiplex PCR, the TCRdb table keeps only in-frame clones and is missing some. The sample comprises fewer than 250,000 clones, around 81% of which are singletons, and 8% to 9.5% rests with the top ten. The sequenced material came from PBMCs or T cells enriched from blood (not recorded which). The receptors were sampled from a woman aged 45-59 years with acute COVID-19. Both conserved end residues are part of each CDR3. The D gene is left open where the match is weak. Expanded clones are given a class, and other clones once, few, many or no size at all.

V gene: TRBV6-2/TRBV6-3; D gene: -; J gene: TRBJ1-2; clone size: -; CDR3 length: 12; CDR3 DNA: TGTGCCAGCAGTTCAGGGTCGCACGGCTACACCTTC; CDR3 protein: CASSSGSHGYTF
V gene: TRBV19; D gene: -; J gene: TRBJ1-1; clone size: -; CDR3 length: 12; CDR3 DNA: TGTGCCAGTAGTATCCTGTACACTGAAGCTTTCTTT; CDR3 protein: CASSILYTEAFF
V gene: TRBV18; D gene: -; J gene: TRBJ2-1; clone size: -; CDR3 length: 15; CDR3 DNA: TGTGCCAGCTCACGCCCCACCCCGACAGGTAATGAGCAGTTCTTC; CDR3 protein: CASSRPTPTGNEQFF
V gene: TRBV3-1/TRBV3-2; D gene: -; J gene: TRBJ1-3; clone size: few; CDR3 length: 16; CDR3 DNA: TGTGCCAGCAGCCTGTCCGGGGGGAACGCTGGAAACACCATATATTTT; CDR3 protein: CASSLSGGNAGNTIYF
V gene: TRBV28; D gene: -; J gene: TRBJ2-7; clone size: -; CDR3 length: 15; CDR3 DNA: TGTGCCAGCAGCTTATGGGACTCCGGGGACTACGAGCAGTACTTC; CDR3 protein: CASSLWDSGDYEQYF
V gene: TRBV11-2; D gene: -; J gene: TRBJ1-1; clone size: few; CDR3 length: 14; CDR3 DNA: TGTGCCAGCAGCTTTCAGGTGATGAACACTGAAGCTTTCTTT; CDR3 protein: CASSFQVMNTEAFF
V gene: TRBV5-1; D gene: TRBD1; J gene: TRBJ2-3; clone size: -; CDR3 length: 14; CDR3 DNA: TGCGCCAGCAGCTTGAGACAGGGGACCGATACGCAGTATTTT; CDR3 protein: CASSLRQGTDTQYF
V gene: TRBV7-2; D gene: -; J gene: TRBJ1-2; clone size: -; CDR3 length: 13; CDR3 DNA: TGTGCCAGCAGCTTAGGGGGCCTCTATGGCTACACCTTC; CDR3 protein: CASSLGGLYGYTF
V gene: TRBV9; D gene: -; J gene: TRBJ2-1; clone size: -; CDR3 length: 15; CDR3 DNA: TGTGCCAGCAGCACCGCCCTGAGTTCCTACAATGAGCAGTTCTTC; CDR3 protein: CASSTALSSYNEQFF
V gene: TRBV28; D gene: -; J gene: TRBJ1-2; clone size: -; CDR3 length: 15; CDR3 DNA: TGTGCCAGCAGTAACCCACCTATGATAATCTATGGCTACACCTTC; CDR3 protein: CASSNPPMIIYGYTF
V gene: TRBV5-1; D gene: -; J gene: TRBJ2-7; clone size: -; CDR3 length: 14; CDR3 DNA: TGCGCCAGCAGCCCGGGACTTAATGACTACGAGCAGTACTTC; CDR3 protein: CASSPGLNDYEQYF
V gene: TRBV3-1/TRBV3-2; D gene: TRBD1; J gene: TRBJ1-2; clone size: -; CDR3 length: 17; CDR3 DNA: TGTGCCAGCAGCCAAGAGACGGGAATCAGGGGGGTTGGCGGCTACACCTTC; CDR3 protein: CASSQETGIRGVGGYTF
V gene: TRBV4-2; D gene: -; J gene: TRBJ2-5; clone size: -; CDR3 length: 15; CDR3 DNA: TGTGCCAGCAGCCAAGGACCGGGAGCCGTAGAGACCCAGTACTTC; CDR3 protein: CASSQGPGAVETQYF
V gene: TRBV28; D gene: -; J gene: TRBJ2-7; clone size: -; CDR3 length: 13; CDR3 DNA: TGTGCCAGCAATCTAGGTAAAAGAGGGGAGCAGTACTTC; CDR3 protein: CASNLGKRGEQYF
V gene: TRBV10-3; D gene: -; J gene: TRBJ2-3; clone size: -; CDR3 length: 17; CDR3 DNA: TGTGCCATCAGTGAGTCTCCGGCGGGGTCCCCGACAGATACGCAGTATTTT; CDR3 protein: CAISESPAGSPTDTQYF
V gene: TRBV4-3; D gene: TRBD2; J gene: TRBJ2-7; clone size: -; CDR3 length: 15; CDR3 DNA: TGCGCCAGCAGCCAAGATACGGGACTAGCGAGGGAGCAGTACTTC; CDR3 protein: CASSQDTGLAREQYF
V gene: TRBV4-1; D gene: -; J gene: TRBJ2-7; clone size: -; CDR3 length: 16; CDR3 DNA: TGCGCCAGCAGCCAAGTTGGACCGGGACATCACTACGAGCAGTACTTC; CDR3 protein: CASSQVGPGHHYEQYF
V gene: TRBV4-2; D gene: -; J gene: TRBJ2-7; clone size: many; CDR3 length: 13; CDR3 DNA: TGTGCCAGCAGCCACAGTGACATCAACGAGCAGTACTTC; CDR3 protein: CASSHSDINEQYF
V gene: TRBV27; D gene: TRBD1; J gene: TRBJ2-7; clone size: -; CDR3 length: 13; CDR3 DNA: TGTGCCAGCAGCGACAGGGTGACCTACGAGCAGTACTTC; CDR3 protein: CASSDRVTYEQYF
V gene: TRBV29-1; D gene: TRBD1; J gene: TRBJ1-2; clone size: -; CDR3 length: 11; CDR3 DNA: TGCAGCGGAGGGGACAGCTATGGCTACACCTTC; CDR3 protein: CSGGDSYGYTF
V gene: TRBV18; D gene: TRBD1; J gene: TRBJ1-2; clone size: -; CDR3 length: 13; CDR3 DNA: TGTGCCAGCTCATTCCGGACAGGGGATGGCTACACCTTC; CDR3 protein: CASSFRTGDGYTF
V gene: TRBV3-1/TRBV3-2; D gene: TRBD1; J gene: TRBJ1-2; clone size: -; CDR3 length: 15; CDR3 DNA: TGTGCCAGCAGCCCCCGGGACAGGGGGGTCAATGGCTACACCTTC; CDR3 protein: CASSPRDRGVNGYTF
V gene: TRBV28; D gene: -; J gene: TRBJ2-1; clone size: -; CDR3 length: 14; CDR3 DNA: TGTGCCAGCAGTCGCCTTAGCTCCTACAATGAGCAGTTCTTC; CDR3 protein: CASSRLSSYNEQFF
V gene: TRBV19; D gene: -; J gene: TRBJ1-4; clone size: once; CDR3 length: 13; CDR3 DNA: TGTGCCAGTAGCGAGACAGCTGCCGAAAAACTGTTTTTT; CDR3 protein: CASSETAAEKLFF
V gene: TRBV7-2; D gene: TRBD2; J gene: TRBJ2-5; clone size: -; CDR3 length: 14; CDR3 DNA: TGTGCCAGCAGCTTCACTAGCGGGGGAGAGACCCAGTACTTC; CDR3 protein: CASSFTSGGETQYF
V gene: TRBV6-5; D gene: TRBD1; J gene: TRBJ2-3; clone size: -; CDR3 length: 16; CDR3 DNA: TGTGCCAGCAGTTTTTGGCGGACAGGGGGCACAGATACGCAGTATTTT; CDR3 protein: CASSFWRTGGTDTQYF
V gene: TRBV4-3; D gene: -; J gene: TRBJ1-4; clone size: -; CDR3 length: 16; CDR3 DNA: TGCGCCAGCAGGACCACGGAAGGAGGAACTAATGAAAAACTGTTTTTT; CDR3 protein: CASRTTEGGTNEKLFF
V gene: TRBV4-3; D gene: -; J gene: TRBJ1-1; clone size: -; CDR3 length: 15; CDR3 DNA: TGCGCCAGCAGCCAAGTCCCGGTCGGTAACACTGAAGCTTTCTTT; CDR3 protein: CASSQVPVGNTEAFF
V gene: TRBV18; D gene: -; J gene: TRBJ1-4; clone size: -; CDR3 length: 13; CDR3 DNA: TGTGCCAGCTCACCGGGGCTTAATGAAAAACTGTTTTTT; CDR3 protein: CASSPGLNEKLFF
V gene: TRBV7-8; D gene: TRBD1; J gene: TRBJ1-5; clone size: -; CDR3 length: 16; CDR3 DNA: TGTGCCAGCAGCTTACTCGGACAGGGAGGCAATCAGCCCCAGCATTTT; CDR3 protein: CASSLLGQGGNQPQHF
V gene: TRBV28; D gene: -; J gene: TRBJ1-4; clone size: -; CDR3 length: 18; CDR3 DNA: TGTGCCAGCAGTCCTTATCTGGGCAGTAACCCAACTAATGAAAAACTGTTTTTT; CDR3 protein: CASSPYLGSNPTNEKLFF
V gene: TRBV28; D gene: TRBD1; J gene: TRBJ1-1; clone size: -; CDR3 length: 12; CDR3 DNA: TGTGCCAGCAGTTGGACAGGGGATAAGGCTTTCTTT; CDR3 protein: CASSWTGDKAFF
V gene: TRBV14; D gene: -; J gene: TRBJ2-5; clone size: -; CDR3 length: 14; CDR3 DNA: TGTGCCAGCAGGCGGGACGGACACCAAGAGACCCAGTACTTC; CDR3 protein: CASRRDGHQETQYF
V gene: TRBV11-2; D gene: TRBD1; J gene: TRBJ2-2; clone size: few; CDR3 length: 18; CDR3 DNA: TGTGCCAGCAGCTCACCGCTTGTGAGACAGGGGAACACCGGGGAGCTGTTTTTT; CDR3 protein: CASSSPLVRQGNTGELFF
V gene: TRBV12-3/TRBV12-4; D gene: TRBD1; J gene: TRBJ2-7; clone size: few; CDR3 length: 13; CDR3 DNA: TGTGCCAGCAGACGGACAGGATTCTACGAGCAGTACTTC; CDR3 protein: CASRRTGFYEQYF
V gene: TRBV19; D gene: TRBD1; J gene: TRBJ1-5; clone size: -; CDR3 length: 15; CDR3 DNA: TGTGCCAGTAACCATAGAGGGGCAGGGGGTCAGCCCCAGCATTTT; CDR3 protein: CASNHRGAGGQPQHF
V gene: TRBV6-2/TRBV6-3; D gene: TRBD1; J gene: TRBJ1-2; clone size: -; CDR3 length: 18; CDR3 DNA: TGTGCCAGCAGTTACTCCCGGGACAGGGGCCTCGGAAGAGGAGGCTACACCTTC; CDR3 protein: CASSYSRDRGLGRGGYTF